This is a list of T cell receptor beta chains from one sample in a study of blood T cell repertoires in COVID-19. TCRdb's copy holds only in-frame clones and misses some; the assay was immunoSEQ multiplex PCR. The sample includes about 220,000 clones, about 79% of them seen just once. The sample comprised peripheral blood. All receptors come from a man in his fifties with active or convalescent COVID-19. Each CDR3 is given with its conserved first and last residue.

len | v_gene | CDR3aa
15 | TRBV29-1 | CSVVAHQKDTGELFF
17 | TRBV6-2/TRBV6-3 | CASSSLYYSGISYEQYF
18 | TRBV4-1 | CASSQYPRDRESSEKLFF
16 | TRBV6-2/TRBV6-3 | CASSYKRGQGWTEAFF
15 | TRBV9 | CASSVGAFSHYGYTF
15 | TRBV15 | CATSGGRTSQETQYF
15 | TRBV7-3 | CASSLEGGFTDTQYF
14 | TRBV4-1 | CASSQEGLQETQYF
14 | TRBV2 | CASIESGQANGYTF
18 | TRBV7-6 | CASSPPIWDSESHYGYTF
15 | TRBV7-9 | CASSAGTSFREPQHF
14 | TRBV25-1 | CASSESGENNEQFF
16 | TRBV2 | CASSTLAGVIYNEQFF
14 | TRBV9 | CASSVDRANYGYTF
14 | TRBV9 | CASSGQLSTDTQYF
13 | TRBV2 | CARRVQGDHGYTF
16 | TRBV3-1/TRBV3-2 | CASSQDLVRNTGELFF
16 | TRBV18 | CASSPSLAGGVDTQYF
14 | TRBV28 | CASLGGERGPEQFF
17 | TRBV3-1/TRBV3-2 | CASSQVPGQVYNSPLHF
12 | TRBV19 | CASSIGGLEAFF
15 | TRBV5-6 | CASSLVASGRETQYF
20 | TRBV19 | CASTPGVGLAGAPSYNEQFF
14 | TRBV9 | CASSATGSQETQYF
18 | TRBV6-2/TRBV6-3 | CASSGLAGGFSGANVLTF
14 | TRBV6-2/TRBV6-3 | CASSRQGSYNEQFF
16 | TRBV6-4 | CASSALPGQGRTEAFF